Each of the 23 T cell receptor beta chains below was sequenced from the same sample in a study of T cell responses to AZD1222 COVID-19 vaccine. Repertoires were generated with immunoSEQ multiplex PCR, while TCRdb's copy carries only in-frame clones and drops some. The table lists roughly 99,000 clones, around nine tenths of them singletons. This specimen consisted of peripheral blood, obtained 28 days after the second AZD1222 dose. The receptors stem from an adult who received the AZD1222 COVID-19 vaccine.

The V and J genes are TRBV18 and TRBJ2-3; the D is unclear. Germline V lookup: CDR1 KGHSH, CDR2 LQKENI. This CDR3 region has 16 residues. Trimming shortened V by 0 bases and J by 4 bases, and 14 bases separated the two germline ends. The CDR3 DNA sequence: TGTGCCAGCTCACCACCGACAACCAACAACCCAGATACGCAGTATTTT. The encoded protein is CASSPPTTNNPDTQYF.

The chain carries TRBV7-2 and TRBJ2-7; maybe TRBD2 (5 bases). V lost 5 bases and J lost 0, with 8 bases in between. Germline V gives CDR1 SGHTA, CDR2 FQGNSA. The CDR3 extends over 13 amino acids. CDR3: CASSDGNSYEQYF. The CDR3 bases are TGTGCCAGCAGCGACGGGAACTCCTACGAGCAGTACTTC.

This clone was detected only once. The CDR3 DNA reads as TGCGCCAGCAGCCTCGGACTAGCGGGAGCCTACGAGCAGTACTTC. Amino acid sequence: CASSLGLAGAYEQYF. The V call is TRBV5-1, the J call TRBJ2-7; the match to TRBD2 covers 13 bases. The CDR3 is 15 amino acids. Germline loops: CDR1 SGHRS, CDR2 YFSETQ. Trimming removed 4 bases from V and 2 bases from J; junction bases left unmatched: 3.

J is TRBJ2-1 and V is TRBV3-1 (or the pseudogene TRBV3-2); D is perhaps TRBD1 (6 bases). Germline V gives CDR1 LGHDT, CDR2 YNNKEL (reference sequence). The CDR3 loop spans 14 amino acids. V was pared by 0 bases and J by 10 bases, with 13 bases between. The CDR3 region has the DNA TGTGCCAGCAGCCAAGATCGGGATAGGGGGGAGCAGTTCTTC. Protein sequence: CASSQDRDRGEQFF.

V gene TRBV5-1 combines with J gene TRBJ2-7; D unclear. Germline CDR1 reads SGHRS; CDR2 reads YFSETQ. CDR3 length: 14 amino acids. V gave up 4 bases and J gave up 0 bases, with 11 bases separating them. The CDR3 DNA reads as TGCGCCAGCAGCGCCAGGACCGTCTCCTACGAGCAGTACTTC. Amino acid sequence: CASSARTVSYEQYF.

The chain couples TRBV16 to TRBJ1-6, with no clear D. Germline V gives CDR1 KGHSY, CDR2 FQNENV. This CDR3 spans 16 amino acids. V lost 0 bases and J lost 9, with 15 bases in between. The DNA of the CDR3 is TGTGCCAGCAGCCAATCGGCAGGACGGCGGGGTTCACCCCTCCACTTT. Its protein product is CASSQSAGRRGSPLHF.

This chain uses TRBV5-1 with TRBJ1-1, with D possibly being TRBD1 (6 bases). Trimming took off 4 bases at V and 1 base at J, with 8 bases between the two ends. CDR1 and CDR2 (germline): SGHRS, YFSETQ. CDR3 length: 13 residues. The CDR3 reads CASSRTENTEAFF. In DNA, the CDR3 is TGCGCCAGCAGCCGGACAGAGAACACTGAAGCTTTCTTT.

The chain employs TRBV3-1 (or the pseudogene TRBV3-2) and TRBJ2-7; tentative D call: TRBD1 (7 bases). V was cut by 3 bases and J by 7 bases, with 22 bases left in between. Germline values: CDR1 LGHDT, CDR2 YNNKEL (reference sequence). The CDR3 contains 16 residues. The CDR3 DNA reads TGTGCCAGCAGCCAGGCCCAGGGCAGGGGGGTCAGGGAGCAGTACTTC. This gives the protein CASSQAQGRGVREQYF.

J is TRBJ2-5 and V is TRBV21-1. TRBV21-1 is a documented pseudogene. The CDR3 length is 16 residues. In DNA form, the CDR3 reads TGTGCCAGCAGCGCACCATCTGGTAGGGAAGGATTGACCCAGTACTTC. Translation gives CASSAPSGREGLTQYF.

The chain uses TRBV18 and TRBJ2-2, with D possibly called TRBD1 or TRBD2 (5 bases each). Trimming took off 2 bases at V and 4 bases at J, with 8 bases between the two ends. CDR1 and CDR2 from the germline V gene are KGHSH and LQKENI. CDR3 length equals 14 residues. Here the CDR3 DNA reads TGTGCCAGCTCACCAGGGGGTGCCACCGGGGAGCTGTTTTTT. Translated: CASSPGGATGELFF.

This chain connects TRBV7-6 to TRBJ2-3; D unclear. This CDR3 has 14 amino acids. V lost 1 base and J 4 bases, leaving 9 bases between the germline ends. Germline lookup yields CDR1 SGHVS and CDR2 FNYEAQ. In nucleotides, the CDR3 is TGTGCCAGCAGCTTAGGACCCAGGCCAGATACGCAGTATTTT. It encodes CASSLGPRPDTQYF.

This sequence joins TRBV10-2 and TRBJ2-2, with D perhaps TRBD2 (6 bases). This CDR3 is 18 amino acids long. V was cut by 3 bases and J by 5 bases, with 22 bases left in between. Germline V gene lookup returns CDR1 WSHSY and CDR2 SAAADI. In DNA, the CDR3 is TGCGCCAGCAGTGAACCCCCGGGACTGTTTCAAGGGACCGGGGAGCTGTTTTTT. It encodes CASSEPPGLFQGTGELFF.

The sample holds one count of this clone. V and J are TRBV25-1 and TRBJ1-1; D is unclear. The V end lost 7 bases, the J end lost 4 bases, and 13 bases lay between the germline ends. Looked up from germline, CDR1 is MGHDK and CDR2 is SYGVNS. The CDR3 has 13 amino acids. The CDR3 spells CASTPGMGTEAFF. CDR3 sequence (DNA): TGTGCCAGCACCCCCGGGATGGGCACTGAAGCTTTCTTT.

The genes are TRBV27 and TRBJ1-4; 7 nucleotides line up with TRBD1. The CDR3 extends over 14 amino acids. V dropped 6 bases and J dropped 6; count of bases not matched to a gene: 7. Germline CDR1 reads MNHEY; CDR2 reads SMNVEV (reference sequence). This chain's CDR3 is CASSWGRGHEKLFF. Here the CDR3 DNA reads TGTGCCAGCAGCTGGGGGAGGGGGCATGAAAAACTGTTTTTT.

The chain links TRBV19 to TRBJ2-7; a weak D match, TRBD2 (5 bases). Trimming left V 1 base short and J 7 bases short, with 14 bases between. The CDR3 sequence is 14 residues long. The germline CDR1 and CDR2 sequences are LNHDA and SQIVND (reference sequence). As DNA, the CDR3 is TGTGCCAGTAGTATAGGAGCGGATCTACGAGAGCAGTACTTC. Translation: CASSIGADLREQYF.

The rearrangement uses TRBV7-2 and TRBJ2-1; unclear D gene. CDR1 and CDR2 (germline): SGHTA, FQGNSA. The V end was cut by 5 bases, the J end by 10 bases, with 15 bases between. This CDR3 has 13 amino acids. As DNA, the CDR3 is TGTGCCAGCAGCGTTCTTCGAGCAGGCGAGCAGTTCTTC. As protein: CASSVLRAGEQFF.

The chain is built from TRBV5-5 and TRBJ2-3, with D perhaps assigned TRBD1 or TRBD2 (5 bases each). V was clipped by 0 bases and J by 4 bases, with 9 bases between them. This CDR3 region has 14 residues. Germline CDR1 reads SGHKS; CDR2 reads YYEKEE (reference sequence). The CDR3 protein is CASSLGGISDTQYF. CDR3 bases: TGTGCCAGCAGCTTGGGGGGGATCTCAGATACGCAGTATTTT. Variable domain in full (rest from reference TRBV5-5 and TRBJ2-3): DAGVTQSPTHLIKTRGQQVTLRCSPISGHKSVSWYQQVLGQGPQFIFQYYEKEERGRGNFPDRFSARQFPNYSSELNVNALLLGDSALYLCASSLGGISDTQYFGPGTRLTVL.

J is TRBJ2-3 and V is TRBV7-2; the match to TRBD2 covers 13 bases. The ends lost 6 bases at V and 1 base at J; junction bases unmatched: 1. CDR3 size: 15 residues. Germline V CDR1 and CDR2: SGHTA, FQGNSA. CDR3 sequence: CASRTSGRGTDTQYF. CDR3 sequence (DNA): TGTGCCAGCAGAACTAGCGGGAGGGGCACAGATACGCAGTATTTT.

The gene calls are TRBV16 and TRBJ2-1; 9 bases are a match to TRBD1. CDR1 is KGHSY, CDR2 FQNENV, per germline. This CDR3 has 16 residues. J lost 5 bases, V lost 5 bases, and 10 bases had no gene match. The CDR3 reads CASSGPRTGEDNEQFF. DNA of the CDR3: TGTGCCAGCAGCGGACCCCGGACAGGGGAGGACAATGAGCAGTTCTTC.

The sample holds a few counts of this clone. This chain links TRBV30 with TRBJ1-2; D is unclear. Trimming removed 2 bases from V and 4 bases from J, with 11 bases in between. Per germline, CDR1 GTSNPN and CDR2 SVGIG (reference sequence). CDR3 length equals 13 residues. The CDR3 loop reads CAWSHVEGYGYTF. The CDR3 DNA sequence: TGTGCCTGGAGTCACGTGGAGGGCTATGGCTACACCTTC. The whole variable domain, remainder taken from reference TRBV30 and TRBJ1-2, is SQTIHQWPATLVQPVGSPLSLECTVEGTSNPNLYWYRQAAGRGLQLLFYSVGIGQISSEVPQNLSASRPQDRQFILSSKKLLLSDSGFYLCAWSHVEGYGYTFGSGTRLTVV.

The genes are TRBV6-6 and TRBJ1-5; 8 bases are shared with TRBD1. The length of the CDR3 is 14 residues. Per the germline V gene, CDR1 is MNHNY and CDR2 is SVGAGI (reference sequence). J was trimmed by 3 bases and V by 5 bases; bases with no gene match: 3. This CDR3 reads CASSQGQVNQPQHF. The CDR3 bases are TGTGCCAGCAGTCAGGGACAGGTCAATCAGCCCCAGCATTTT.

The rearrangement joins TRBV6-5 to TRBJ1-1; D might be TRBD1 (5 bases). Trimming cost V 6 bases and J 4 bases, with 18 bases left between them. This CDR3 comprises 15 residues. CDR1 is MNHEY, CDR2 SVGAGI, per germline. The CDR3 DNA sequence: TGTGCCAGCAGCCGAACCTCCGGGACGGGCACTGAAGCTTTCTTT. This codes for CASSRTSGTGTEAFF.

The rearrangement uses TRBV4-3 and TRBJ2-7; no reliable D call. There are 16 residues in the CDR3. Germline values: CDR1 LGHNA, CDR2 YSLEER. With 1 base removed from V and 2 bases from J, the gap between germline ends came to 15 bases. In DNA form, the CDR3 reads TGCGCCAGCAGCCAAGGGCTGGACGTGCCACCCTACGAGCAGTACTTC. It specifies CASSQGLDVPPYEQYF.